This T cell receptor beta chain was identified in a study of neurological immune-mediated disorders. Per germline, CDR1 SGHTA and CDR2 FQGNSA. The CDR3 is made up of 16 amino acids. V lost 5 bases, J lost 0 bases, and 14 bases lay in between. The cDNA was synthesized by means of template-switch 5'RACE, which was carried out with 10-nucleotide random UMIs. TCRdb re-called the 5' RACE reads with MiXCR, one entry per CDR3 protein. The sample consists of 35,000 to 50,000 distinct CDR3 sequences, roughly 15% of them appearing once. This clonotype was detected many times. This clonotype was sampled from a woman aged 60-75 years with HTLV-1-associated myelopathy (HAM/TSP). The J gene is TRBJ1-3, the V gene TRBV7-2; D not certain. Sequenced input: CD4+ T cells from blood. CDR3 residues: CASSLLTQSSGNTIYF. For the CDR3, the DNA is TGTGCCAGCAGCCTCCTTACACAGAGCTCTGGAAACACCATATATTTT.